This T cell receptor (beta chain) comes out of a study of T-cell reconstitution after alpha-beta-depleted transplantation in children. In this sample, this clonotype turned up a few times. V lost 3 bases, J lost 6 bases, and 15 bases lay in between. Germline V gene sequence: CDR1 SGHTA, CDR2 FQGNSA. The CDR3 sequence is 15 residues long. It was with unique molecular identifiers that the TCRbeta library was prepared. TCRdb processed the PCR reads anew with MiXCR; each CDR3 protein has one entry. The sample contains some 640,000 distinct CDR3 sequences, 16% of which appear only once. The receptor comes from a human donor who donated a stem cell graft to a child with acute myeloid leukemia. This specimen was PBMCs from the stem cell graft donor, taken from the stem cell graft. The chain employs TRBV7-2 and TRBJ2-1, with a possible D match to TRBD2 (6 bases). CDR3 in amino acids: CASSFVGLTLNEQFF. CDR3 nucleotides: TGTGCCAGCAGCTTTGTGGGACTTACTCTCAATGAGCAGTTCTTC.